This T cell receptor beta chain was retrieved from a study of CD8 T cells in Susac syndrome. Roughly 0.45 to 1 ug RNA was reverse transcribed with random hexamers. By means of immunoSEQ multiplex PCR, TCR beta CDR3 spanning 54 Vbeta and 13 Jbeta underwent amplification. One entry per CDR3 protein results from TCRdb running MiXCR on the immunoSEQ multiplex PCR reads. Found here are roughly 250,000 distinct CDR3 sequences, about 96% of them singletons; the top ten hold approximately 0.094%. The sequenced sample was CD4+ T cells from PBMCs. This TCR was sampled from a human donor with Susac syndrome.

DNA for the CDR3: TGTGCCAGCAGTTTGAAGGAGCTCCGCACAGATACGCAGTATTTT. It specifies CASSLKELRTDTQYF. The chain recombines TRBV28 with TRBJ2-3, with D uncertain. V was clipped by 3 bases and J by 1 base, with 11 bases between them. CDR3 length equals 15 residues. Germline CDR1 and CDR2: MDHEN and SYDVKM.